The clone carrying this TCR beta chain was picked up one time. Its antigen is unidentified. This entry comes from a study of post-analysis software for immune sequencing data. Regarding the study as a whole: Higher frequency in patients than in controls was seen for roughly five TRBV segments, with TRBV5-6, TRBV5-1 and TRBV20-1 among them.

The TCR beta cDNA libraries carried unique molecular identifiers. TCRdb reprocessed the PCR reads with MiXCR, giving one entry per CDR3 protein. The table has roughly 620,000 distinct CDR3 sequences, roughly 47% seen once; the top ten hold more than 1.5%. Deletions cut 3 bases from V and 7 bases from J, with 16 bases between. The CDR3 contains 14 residues. Germline V lookup: CDR1 DFQATT, CDR2 SNEGSKA (reference sequence). The TCR sequence derives from a girl aged 10 to 17 with multiple sclerosis. The rearrangement uses TRBV20-1 and TRBJ1-5, with D hard to call. The sequencing input was blood. Here the CDR3 reads CSASIARANQPQHF. CDR3 DNA: TGCAGTGCTAGCATCGCTAGGGCCAACCAGCCCCAGCATTTT.